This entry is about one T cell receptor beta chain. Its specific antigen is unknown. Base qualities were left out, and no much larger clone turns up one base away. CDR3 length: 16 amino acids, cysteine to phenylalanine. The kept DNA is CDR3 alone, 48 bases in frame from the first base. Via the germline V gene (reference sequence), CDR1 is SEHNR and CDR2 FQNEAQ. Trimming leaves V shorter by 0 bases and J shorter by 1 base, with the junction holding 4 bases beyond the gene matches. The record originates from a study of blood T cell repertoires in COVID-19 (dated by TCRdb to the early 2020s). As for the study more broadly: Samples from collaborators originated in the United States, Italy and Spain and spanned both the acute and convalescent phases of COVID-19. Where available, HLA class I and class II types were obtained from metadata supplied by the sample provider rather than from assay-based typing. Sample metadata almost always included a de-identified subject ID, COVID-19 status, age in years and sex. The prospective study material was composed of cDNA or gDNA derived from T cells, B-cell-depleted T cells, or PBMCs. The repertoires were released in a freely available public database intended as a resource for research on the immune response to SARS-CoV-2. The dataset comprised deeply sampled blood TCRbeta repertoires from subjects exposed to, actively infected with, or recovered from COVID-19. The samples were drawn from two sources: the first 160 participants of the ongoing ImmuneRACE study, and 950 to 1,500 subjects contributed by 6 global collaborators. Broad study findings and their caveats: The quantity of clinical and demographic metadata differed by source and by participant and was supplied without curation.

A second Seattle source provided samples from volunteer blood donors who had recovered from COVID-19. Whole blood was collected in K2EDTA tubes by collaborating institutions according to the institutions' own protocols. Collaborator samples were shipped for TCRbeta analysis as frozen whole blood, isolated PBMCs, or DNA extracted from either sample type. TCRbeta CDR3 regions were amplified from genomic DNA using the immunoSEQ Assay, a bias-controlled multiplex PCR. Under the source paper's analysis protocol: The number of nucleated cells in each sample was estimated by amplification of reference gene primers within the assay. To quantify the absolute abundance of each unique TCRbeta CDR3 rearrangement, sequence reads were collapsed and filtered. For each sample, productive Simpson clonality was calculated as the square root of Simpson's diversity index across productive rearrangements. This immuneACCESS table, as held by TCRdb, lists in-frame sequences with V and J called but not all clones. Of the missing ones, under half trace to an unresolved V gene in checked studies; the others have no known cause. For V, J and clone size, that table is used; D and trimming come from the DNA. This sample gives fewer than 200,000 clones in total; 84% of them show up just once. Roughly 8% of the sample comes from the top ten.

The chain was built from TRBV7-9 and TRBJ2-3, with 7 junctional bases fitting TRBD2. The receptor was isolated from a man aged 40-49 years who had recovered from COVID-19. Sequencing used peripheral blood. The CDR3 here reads CASSLAGGGRTDTQYF. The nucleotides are TGTGCCAGCAGCTTAGCGGGCGGGGGACGCACAGATACGCAGTATTTT.